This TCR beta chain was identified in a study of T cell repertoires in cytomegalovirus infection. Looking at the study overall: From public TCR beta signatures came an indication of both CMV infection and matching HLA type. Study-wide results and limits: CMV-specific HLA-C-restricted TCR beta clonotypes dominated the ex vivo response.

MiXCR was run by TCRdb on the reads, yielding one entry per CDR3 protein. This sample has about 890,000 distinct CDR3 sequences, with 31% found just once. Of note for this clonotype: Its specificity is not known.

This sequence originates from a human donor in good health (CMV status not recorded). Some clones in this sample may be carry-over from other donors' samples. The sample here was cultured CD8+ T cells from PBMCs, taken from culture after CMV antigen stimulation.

The CDR3 DNA is TGTGCCAGCAGTACTCACACCGGGGAGCTGTTTTTT. Encoded protein: CASSTHTGELFF. The chain is built from TRBV12-3 or TRBV12-4 and TRBJ2-2; D is ambiguous. The length of the CDR3 is 12 residues. V was clipped by 5 bases and J by 3 bases, with 4 bases between them.